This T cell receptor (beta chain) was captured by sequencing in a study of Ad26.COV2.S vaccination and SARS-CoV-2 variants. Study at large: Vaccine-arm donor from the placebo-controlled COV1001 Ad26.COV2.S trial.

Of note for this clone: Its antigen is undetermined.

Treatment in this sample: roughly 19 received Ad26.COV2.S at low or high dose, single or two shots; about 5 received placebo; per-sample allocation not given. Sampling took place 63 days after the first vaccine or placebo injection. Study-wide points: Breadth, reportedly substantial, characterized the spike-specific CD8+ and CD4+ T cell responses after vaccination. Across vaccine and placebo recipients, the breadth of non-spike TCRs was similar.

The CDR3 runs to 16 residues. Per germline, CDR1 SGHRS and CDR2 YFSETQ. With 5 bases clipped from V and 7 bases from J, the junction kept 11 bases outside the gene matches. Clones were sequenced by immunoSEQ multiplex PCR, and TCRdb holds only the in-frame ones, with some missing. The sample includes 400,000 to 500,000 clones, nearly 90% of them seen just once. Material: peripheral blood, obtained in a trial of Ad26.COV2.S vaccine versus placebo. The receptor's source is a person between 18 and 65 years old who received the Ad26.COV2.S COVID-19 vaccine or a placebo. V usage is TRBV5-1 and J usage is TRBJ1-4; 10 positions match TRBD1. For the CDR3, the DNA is TGCGCCAGCAGGACCGGACAGGGGGAATTTGGTGAAAAACTGTTTTTT. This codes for CASRTGQGEFGEKLFF.